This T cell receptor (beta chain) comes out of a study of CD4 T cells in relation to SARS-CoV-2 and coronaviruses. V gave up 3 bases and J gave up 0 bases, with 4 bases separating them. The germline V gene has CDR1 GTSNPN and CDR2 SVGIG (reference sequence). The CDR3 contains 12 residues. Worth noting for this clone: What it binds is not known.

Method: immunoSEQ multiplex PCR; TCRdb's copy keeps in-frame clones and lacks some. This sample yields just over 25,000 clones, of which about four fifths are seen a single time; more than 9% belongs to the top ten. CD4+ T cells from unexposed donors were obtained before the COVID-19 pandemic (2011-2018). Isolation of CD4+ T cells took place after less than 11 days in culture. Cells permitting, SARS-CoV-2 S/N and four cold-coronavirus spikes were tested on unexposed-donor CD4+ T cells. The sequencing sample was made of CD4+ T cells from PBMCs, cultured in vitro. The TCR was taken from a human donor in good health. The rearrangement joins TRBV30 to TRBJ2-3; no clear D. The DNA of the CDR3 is TGTGCCTGGAGCGGTAGCACAGATACGCAGTATTTT. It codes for CAWSGSTDTQYF.